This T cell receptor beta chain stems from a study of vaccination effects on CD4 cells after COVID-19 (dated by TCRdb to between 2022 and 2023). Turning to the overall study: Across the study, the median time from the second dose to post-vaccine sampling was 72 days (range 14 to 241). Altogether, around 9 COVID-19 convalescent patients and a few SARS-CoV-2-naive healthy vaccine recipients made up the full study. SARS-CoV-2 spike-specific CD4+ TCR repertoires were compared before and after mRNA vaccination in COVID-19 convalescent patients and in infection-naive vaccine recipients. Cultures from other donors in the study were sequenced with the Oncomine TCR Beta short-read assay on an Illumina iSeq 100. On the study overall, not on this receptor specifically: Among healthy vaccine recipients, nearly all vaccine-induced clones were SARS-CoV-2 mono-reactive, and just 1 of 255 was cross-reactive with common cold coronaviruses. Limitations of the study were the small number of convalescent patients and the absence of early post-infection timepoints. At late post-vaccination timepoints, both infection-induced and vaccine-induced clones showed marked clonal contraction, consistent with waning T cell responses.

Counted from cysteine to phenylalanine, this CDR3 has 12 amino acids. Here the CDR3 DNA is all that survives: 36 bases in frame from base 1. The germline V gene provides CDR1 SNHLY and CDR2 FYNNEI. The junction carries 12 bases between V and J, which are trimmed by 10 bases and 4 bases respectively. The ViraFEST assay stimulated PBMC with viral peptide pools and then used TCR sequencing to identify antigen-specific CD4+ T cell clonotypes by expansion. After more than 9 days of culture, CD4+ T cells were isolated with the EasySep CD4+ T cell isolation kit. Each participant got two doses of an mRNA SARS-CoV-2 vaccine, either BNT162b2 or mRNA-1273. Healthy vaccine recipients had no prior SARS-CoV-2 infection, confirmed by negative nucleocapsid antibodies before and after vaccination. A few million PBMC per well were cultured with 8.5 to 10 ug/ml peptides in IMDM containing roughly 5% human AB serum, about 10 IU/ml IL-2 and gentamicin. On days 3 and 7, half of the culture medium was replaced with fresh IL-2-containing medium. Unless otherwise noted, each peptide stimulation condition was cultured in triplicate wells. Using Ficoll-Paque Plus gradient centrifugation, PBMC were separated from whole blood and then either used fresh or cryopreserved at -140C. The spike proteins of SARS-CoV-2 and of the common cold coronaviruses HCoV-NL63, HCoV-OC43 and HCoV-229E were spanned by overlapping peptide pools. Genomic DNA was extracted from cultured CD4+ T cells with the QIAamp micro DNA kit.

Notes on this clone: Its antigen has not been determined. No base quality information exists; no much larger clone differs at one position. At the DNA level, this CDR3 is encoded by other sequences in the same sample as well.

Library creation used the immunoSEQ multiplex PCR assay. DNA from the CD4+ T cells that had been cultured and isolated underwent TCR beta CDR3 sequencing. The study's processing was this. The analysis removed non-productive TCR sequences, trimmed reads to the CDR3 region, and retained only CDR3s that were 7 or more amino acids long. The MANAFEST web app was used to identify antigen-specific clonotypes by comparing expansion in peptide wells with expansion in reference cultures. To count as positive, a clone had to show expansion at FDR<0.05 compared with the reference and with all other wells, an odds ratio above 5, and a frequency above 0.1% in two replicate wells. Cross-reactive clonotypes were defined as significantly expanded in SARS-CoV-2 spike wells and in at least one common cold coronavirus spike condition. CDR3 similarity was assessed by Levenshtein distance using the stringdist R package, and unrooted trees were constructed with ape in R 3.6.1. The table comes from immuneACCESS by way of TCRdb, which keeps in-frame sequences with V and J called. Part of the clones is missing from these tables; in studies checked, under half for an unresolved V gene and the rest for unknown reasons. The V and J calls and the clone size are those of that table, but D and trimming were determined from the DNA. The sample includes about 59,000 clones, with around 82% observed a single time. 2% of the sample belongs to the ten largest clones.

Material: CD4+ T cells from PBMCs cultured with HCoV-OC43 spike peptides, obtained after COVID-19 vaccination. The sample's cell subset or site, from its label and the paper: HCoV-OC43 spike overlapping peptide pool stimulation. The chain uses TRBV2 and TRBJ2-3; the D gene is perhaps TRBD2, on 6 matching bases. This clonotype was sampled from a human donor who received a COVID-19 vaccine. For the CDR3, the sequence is CANGGLADTQYF. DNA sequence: TGTGCCAATGGAGGGTTGGCAGATACGCAGTATTTT.